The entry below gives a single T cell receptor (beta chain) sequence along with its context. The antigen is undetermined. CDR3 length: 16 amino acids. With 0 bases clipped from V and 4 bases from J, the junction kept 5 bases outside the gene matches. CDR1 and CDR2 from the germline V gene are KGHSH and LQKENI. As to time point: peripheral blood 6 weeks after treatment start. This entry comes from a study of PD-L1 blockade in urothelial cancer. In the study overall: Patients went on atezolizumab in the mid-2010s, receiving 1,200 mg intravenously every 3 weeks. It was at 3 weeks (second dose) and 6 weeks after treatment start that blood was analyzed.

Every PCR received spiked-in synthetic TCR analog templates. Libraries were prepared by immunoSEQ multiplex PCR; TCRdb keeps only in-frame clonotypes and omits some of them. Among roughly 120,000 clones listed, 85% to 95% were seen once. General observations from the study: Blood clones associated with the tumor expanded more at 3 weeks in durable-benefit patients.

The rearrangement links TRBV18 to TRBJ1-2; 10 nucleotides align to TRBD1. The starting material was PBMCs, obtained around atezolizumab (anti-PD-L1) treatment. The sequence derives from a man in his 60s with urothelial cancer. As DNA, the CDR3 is TGTGCCAGCTCACCACCTGCGGGACAGGGGTTCTATGGCTACACCTTC. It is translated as CASSPPAGQGFYGYTF.